This note documents a single T cell receptor (beta chain) sequence. The clone's antigen remains unknown. No base quality values were provided; no much bigger clone lies one nucleotide off. The data were taken from a study of blood T cells in healthy people across ages (dated by TCRdb to about 2015). Some background on the complete study: In model experiments, roughly one uniquely barcoded TCR beta cDNA molecule per two T cells was captured by template switching. To avoid experimental bias, donors of different ages were randomly spread across the sequencing lanes. The donors were split into four age groups: young (average around 17 years), middle-aged (39), aged (approximately 60) and long-lived (roughly 88). For two donors (one aged 18 to 30 and one aged 80 or older), the study analyzed two additional independent replicas of 1 million unique cDNA reads from the same blood draw. Using deep sequencing normalized with unique cDNA molecular identifiers, the study measured how TCR beta repertoire diversity changes with age.

Library preparation used 5' RACE. TCRdb lists the instrument as Illumina HiSeq 2500. A second PCR of roughly 7 to 11 cycles was performed with a sample-barcoded 5' primer and a J-beta primer mix. A template-switch 5' adaptor carrying 12 random nucleotides introduced a unique molecular identifier onto each TCR beta cDNA molecule. At least 2.5 million CDR3-containing paired-end reads were obtained from each sample. First-strand cDNA synthesis was performed from all RNA using the Mint cDNA synthesis kit, with priming by a TRBC-specific oligonucleotide. Following uracil-DNA glycosylase treatment, all cDNA underwent a first 18-cycle PCR with the universal primers M1SS and BC2_uni_R. The source study handled its data this way. Normalization of each sample was performed by random selection of 1 million high-quality reads, each carrying a distinct molecular identifier. Reads with shared molecular identifiers were discarded instead of being binned into consensus sequences. MiTCR, with a Q25 quality threshold and the strictest error-elimination algorithm, was used for CDR3 identification, clonotype clustering and error correction. A nonparametric unseen species model with Euler transformation was used to estimate a lower bound on total TCR beta diversity. The public reads were reprocessed in TCRdb via fastp at Q25 and MiXCR, keeping in-frame beta chains. Every CDR3 protein is listed once, alongside the most common genes and DNA of its rows. For this entry, the V and J calls and clone size follow TCRdb and not the study's own pipeline. Counted in this sample were some 1.1 million distinct CDR3 sequences; 35% to 45% of them appeared once. Clones ranked in the top ten supply over 10% of the sample.

Broad study findings and their caveats: Compared with the aged group, more naive CD4+ T cells, fewer expanded clones and increased TCR diversity were shown by the long-lived group, suggesting age selection. Observed TCR beta diversity per million T cells fell roughly linearly with age, and a significant reduction was already apparent by age roughly 40. The CMV infection status of donors was not known, potentially confounding age-related changes in expanded clonotypes. A strong correlation was found between observed TCR beta diversity and the percentage of naive T cells measured by flow cytometry. Since profiling was done on bulk unsorted PBMCs, naive and antigen-experienced compartments could not be conclusively compared. Total diversity estimates from one million sequenced T cells were considered lower bounds and underestimates.

The 39 donors, aged about 6 to 100 years, were systemically healthy Caucasian individuals from Russia. Around 10 milliliters of peripheral blood were drawn from each donor into EDTA-treated Vacutainer tubes. Ficoll-Paque density-gradient centrifugation was used to isolate PBMCs, with at least 7 million per sample. Total RNA was extracted from PBMCs with Trizol reagent, with at least 6 micrograms obtained per sample. For every donor, an aliquot of PBMCs went through flow cytometry to measure the percentages of naive CD45RAhigh/CD27high T cells. This sequence originates from a man aged 18 to 35 in good health. The sequencing input was blood.

The nucleotides read TGTGCCAGTGTTCGGGGACTAGCGGGGGGGTGGGAAGATACGCAGTATTTT. Translated, this is CASVRGLAGGWEDTQYF. The chain couples TRBV2 to TRBJ2-3; 16 junctional bases match TRBD2. V is cut back by 9 bases and J by 5 bases, with 11 bases in the junction unmatched. Taken from cysteine to phenylalanine, the CDR3 has 17 residues. Only CDR3 DNA is held: 51 bases, read in frame from base 1. For CDR1 and CDR2, the germline V gene lists SNHLY and FYNNEI. The variable domain in full, with residues beyond the CDR3 obtained from the reference TRBV2 and TRBJ2-3 genes, is EPEVTQTPSHQVTQMGQEVILRCVPISNHLYFYWYRQILGQKVEFLVSFYNNEISEKSEIFDDQFSVERPDGSNFTLKIRSTKLEDSAMYFCASVRGLAGGWEDTQYFGPGTRLTVL.